This T cell receptor (beta chain) stems from a study of blood T cell repertoires in COVID-19. Trimming took 4 bases from V and 3 from J, leaving 15 bases between them. Germline V CDR1 and CDR2: MDHEN, SYDVKM. This CDR3 is 15 amino acids long. Clones were sequenced by immunoSEQ multiplex PCR, and TCRdb holds only the in-frame ones, with some missing. This table has 150,000 to 200,000 clones, 70% to 90% appearing once. Sequenced input: peripheral blood. The chain employs TRBV28 and TRBJ1-1, with D hard to call. The receptor was derived from a man between 65 and 85 years old with active or convalescent COVID-19. CDR3 in amino acids: CASSSGGRRHTEAFF. CDR3 bases: TGTGCCAGCAGTTCCGGTGGGAGGAGGCACACTGAAGCTTTCTTT.